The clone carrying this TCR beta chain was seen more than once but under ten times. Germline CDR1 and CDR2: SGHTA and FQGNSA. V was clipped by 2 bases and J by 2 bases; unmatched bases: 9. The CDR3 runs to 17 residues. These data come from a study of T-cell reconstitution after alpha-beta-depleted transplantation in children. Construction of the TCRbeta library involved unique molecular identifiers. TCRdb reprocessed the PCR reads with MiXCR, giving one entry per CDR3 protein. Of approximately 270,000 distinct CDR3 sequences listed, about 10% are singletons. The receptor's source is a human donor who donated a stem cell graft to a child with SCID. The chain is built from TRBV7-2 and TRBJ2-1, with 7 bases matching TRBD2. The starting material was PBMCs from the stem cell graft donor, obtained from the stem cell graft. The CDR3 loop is CASSLYSGVVTYNEQFF. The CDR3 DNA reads TGTGCCAGCAGCTTATACAGCGGGGTTGTGACCTACAATGAGCAGTTCTTC.